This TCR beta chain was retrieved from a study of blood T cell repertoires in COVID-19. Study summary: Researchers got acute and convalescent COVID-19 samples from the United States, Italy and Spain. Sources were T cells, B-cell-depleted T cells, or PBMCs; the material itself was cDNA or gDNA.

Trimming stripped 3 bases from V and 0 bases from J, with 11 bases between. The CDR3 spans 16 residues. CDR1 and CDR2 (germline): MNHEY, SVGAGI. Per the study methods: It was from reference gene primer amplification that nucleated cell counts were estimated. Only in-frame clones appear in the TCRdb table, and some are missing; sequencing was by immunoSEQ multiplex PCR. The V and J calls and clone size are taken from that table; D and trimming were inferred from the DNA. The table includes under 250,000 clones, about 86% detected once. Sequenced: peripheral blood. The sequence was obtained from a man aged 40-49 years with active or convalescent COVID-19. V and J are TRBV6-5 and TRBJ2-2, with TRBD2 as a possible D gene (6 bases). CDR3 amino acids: CASSYGTDANTGELFF. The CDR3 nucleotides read TGTGCCAGCAGTTATGGGACTGATGCGAACACCGGGGAGCTGTTTTTT.